What follows describes a single T cell receptor (beta chain). No antigen is known for it. This sample was included in a study of OX40 agonist ivuxolimab in advanced cancers. At the level of the study: Patients were given ivuxolimab, an antibody that agonizes OX40 (CD134). Around 40% of patients had received prior checkpoint inhibitor therapy. General observations from the study: Mean expanded clone counts were higher in CD8+ than CD4+ T cells. Individuals who were partial responders at 0.1-3.0 mg/kg had clonal expansion that ranked among the lowest.

Some clones are missing from TCRdb's copy, which holds only in-frame ones; the method was immunoSEQ multiplex PCR. The sample has 52,000 or so clones, nearly 95% seen once. V was cut by 8 bases and J by 6 bases, with 17 bases left in between. The CDR3 length is 13 residues. The germline V gene has CDR1 MDHEN and CDR2 SYDVKM. This clonotype was sampled from an adult with an advanced solid tumor such as melanoma, head and neck, liver or kidney cancer. The chain uses TRBV28 and TRBJ2-7; weak D call: TRBD1 (6 bases). The material was CD4+ or CD8+ T cells sorted from blood, obtained in a trial of the OX40 agonist ivuxolimab. CDR3 bases: TGTGCCAGCGGCCGGGACACCTTTTTCGAGCAGTACTTC. Its protein is CASGRDTFFEQYF.